Presented here are 27 T cell receptor beta chains from one specimen sequenced in a study of OX40 agonist ivuxolimab in advanced cancers. The data were produced by immunoSEQ multiplex PCR, yet TCRdb's version contains in-frame clones alone and is incomplete. The table includes some 68,000 clones, about 85% detected once. The sample in question was CD4+ or CD8+ T cells sorted from blood, obtained in a trial of the OX40 agonist ivuxolimab. These TCRs come from an adult with an advanced solid tumor such as melanoma, head and neck, liver or kidney cancer.

The rearrangement joins TRBV7-8 to TRBJ1-5, with D unclear. This CDR3 is 16 amino acids long. Germline V gives CDR1 SGHVS, CDR2 FQNEAQ. Trimming removed 2 bases from V and 2 bases from J, with 13 bases in between. The CDR3 sequence is CASSLIPGPGNQPQHF. For the CDR3, the DNA is TGTGCCAGCAGCTTAATTCCCGGGCCCGGCAATCAGCCCCAGCATTTT.

The chain uses TRBV5-1 and TRBJ2-1; a weak D match, TRBD2 (6 bases). V was pared by 0 bases and J by 1 base, with 11 bases between. The CDR3 consists of 16 residues. The germline V gene encodes CDR1 SGHRS and CDR2 YFSETQ. The DNA of the CDR3 is TGCGCCAGCAGCTTGGAGACTAGTAGTTCCTACAATGAGCAGTTCTTC. Translated, it gives CASSLETSSSYNEQFF.

The gene calls are TRBV12-5 and TRBJ2-1, with D possibly being TRBD1 (6 bases). Between the trimmed V and J ends, which lost 0 bases and 6 bases, there was a span of 12 bases. The CDR3 has 15 residues. Germline V lookup: CDR1 LGHNT, CDR2 FRNRAP. The DNA of the CDR3 is TGTGCTAGTGGTTTGGTAACAGGGTTTGGCAATGAGCAGTTCTTC. It is translated as CASGLVTGFGNEQFF.

The chain carries TRBV5-1 and TRBJ2-7; 7 nucleotides match TRBD1. With V trimmed by 5 bases and J by 1 base, 12 bases remained unmatched. Germline V gene data show CDR1 as SGHRS and CDR2 as YFSETQ. CDR3 length equals 16 residues. The CDR3 region has the DNA TGCGCCAGCAGATATGACCAGGGACAGCGATCCTACGAGCAGTACTTC. Its translation is CASRYDQGQRSYEQYF.

V and J are TRBV4-1 and TRBJ2-4; 10 nucleotides line up with TRBD2. The V segment lost 1 base and the J segment 4 bases; nucleotides outside the gene matches: 4. The CDR3 totals 16 residues. CDR1 MGHRA and CDR2 YSYEKL come from the germline V gene. The CDR3 protein is CASSQVAGGPKNIQYF. DNA for the CDR3: TGCGCCAGCAGCCAAGTAGCGGGAGGACCAAAAAACATTCAGTACTTC.

The chain joins TRBV18 to TRBJ1-1; maybe TRBD1 (5 bases). The CDR3 contains 13 residues. V was pared by 3 bases and J by 5 bases, with 10 bases between. Germline V gives CDR1 KGHSH, CDR2 LQKENI. The CDR3 here is CASSPSEGTEAFF. The CDR3 DNA follows: TGTGCCAGCTCACCGTCCGAGGGGACTGAAGCTTTCTTT.

V is TRBV14 and J is TRBJ1-2, with D perhaps matching TRBD1 (5 bases). Germline lookup yields CDR1 SGHDN and CDR2 FVKESK. V shed 0 bases and J shed 5 bases, with 25 bases lying between them. There are 19 residues in the CDR3. CDR3 nucleotides: TGTGCCAGCAGCCAAGAAGGAGGCAGGGTCATCATACCGCAATATGGCTACACCTTC. This sequence encodes CASSQEGGRVIIPQYGYTF.

The chain employs TRBV6-6 and TRBJ1-1, with D possibly being TRBD1 (5 bases). The CDR3 spans 14 residues. With 10 bases removed from V and 1 base from J, the gap between germline ends came to 16 bases. CDR1 MNHNY and CDR2 SVGAGI come from the germline V gene (reference sequence). For the CDR3, the DNA is TGTGCCACCCGGCCGGGAGGGGCGAACACTGAAGCTTTCTTT. Amino acids: CATRPGGANTEAFF.

The CDR3 region is CASSLKETQYF. The CDR3 DNA reads TGTGCCAGCAGCCTAAAGGAGACCCAGTACTTC. This rearrangement joins TRBV7-2 to TRBJ2-5; D call uncertain. This CDR3 comprises 11 residues. Trimming shortened V by 5 bases and J by 5 bases, and 6 bases separated the two germline ends. Germline assignment: CDR1 SGHTA and CDR2 FQGNSA. The full variable domain, completed using reference TRBV7-2 and TRBJ2-5, is GAGVSQSPSNKVTEKGKDVELRCDPISGHTALYWYRQSLGQGLEFLIYFQGNSAPDKSGLPSDRFSAERTGGSVSTLTIQRTQQEDSAVYLCASSLKETQYFGPGTRLLVL.

This chain connects TRBV10-3 to TRBJ2-5; D tentatively fits TRBD1 or TRBD2 (5 bases each). This CDR3 is built from 13 residues. The germline V gene encodes CDR1 ENHRY and CDR2 SYGVKD. Trimming removed 3 bases at V and 5 bases at J, with 10 bases between. The CDR3 reads CAISERGGETQYF. The CDR3 DNA follows: TGTGCCATCAGTGAAAGGGGCGGGGAGACCCAGTACTTC.

The chain carries TRBV7-2 and TRBJ2-1; 7 bases are a match to TRBD2. J was trimmed by 3 bases and V by 5 bases; bases with no gene match: 10. The CDR3 consists of 16 residues. Germline CDR1 SGHTA, CDR2 FQGNSA. This CDR3 is CASSPGSGISYNEQFF. In nucleotides, the CDR3 is TGTGCCAGCAGCCCCGGAAGCGGGATAAGCTACAATGAGCAGTTCTTC.

The CDR3 DNA reads TGTGCCAGTAGTGGGGACAGATCACAGCCCCAGCATTTT. Its translation is CASSGDRSQPQHF. The chain recombines TRBV19 with TRBJ1-5, with 7 bases fitting TRBD1. Germline V gene lookup returns CDR1 LNHDA and CDR2 SQIVND (reference sequence). Trimming at V came to 5 bases and at J to 7 bases, leaving 5 bases not matched to a gene. The CDR3 sequence is 13 residues long. Combining the CDR3 with reference TRBV19 and TRBJ1-5 gives the whole variable domain DGGITQSPKYLFRKEGQNVTLSCEQNLNHDAMYWYRQDPGQGLRLIYYSQIVNDFQKGDIAEGYSVSREKKESFPLTVTSAQKNPTAFYLCASSGDRSQPQHFGDGTRLSIL.

The gene calls are TRBV5-6 and TRBJ2-1; 9 positions match TRBD2. The CDR3 runs to 18 residues. The junction had 10 bases not matched to a gene; V was cut back by 3 bases and J by 0 bases. Germline-derived CDR1 and CDR2 are SGHDT and YYEEEE. In DNA form, the CDR3 reads TGTGCCAGCAGCTCCGGGGGGCTAGCGGGGCACTCCTACAATGAGCAGTTCTTC. Translation gives CASSSGGLAGHSYNEQFF.

The genes are TRBV6-6 and TRBJ2-5, with a tentative D call TRBD1 (5 bases). This CDR3 has 14 amino acids. CDR1 and CDR2 (germline): MNHNY, SVGAGI (reference sequence). Trimming removed 3 bases at V and 1 base at J, with 9 bases between. Here the CDR3 reads CASSYSQGQETQYF. CDR3 in DNA: TGTGCCAGCAGTTATTCCCAGGGCCAAGAGACCCAGTACTTC.

The rearrangement uses TRBV10-2 and TRBJ1-6; TRBD1 matches at 8 bases. The CDR3 contains 14 residues. CDR1 and CDR2 (germline): WSHSY, SAAADI. The V gene end was trimmed by 4 bases and the J gene end by 9 bases; junction bases not matched to a gene: 5. CDR3 nucleotides: TGCGCCAGCAGTGCGGACAGGGAGGGTTCACCCCTCCACTTT. This encodes CASSADREGSPLHF.

This sequence joins TRBV19 and TRBJ2-2; TRBD2 aligns across 10 bases. The CDR3 totals 15 residues. Germline V lookup: CDR1 LNHDA, CDR2 SQIVND (reference sequence). V dropped 7 bases and J dropped 1; count of bases not matched to a gene: 3. CDR3 in amino acids: CASKLAGRNTGELFF. In nucleotides, the CDR3 is TGTGCCAGTAAACTAGCGGGACGGAACACCGGGGAGCTGTTTTTT.

The chain joins TRBV6-1 to TRBJ1-2, with a tentative D call TRBD1 (5 bases). V lost 2 bases and J 6 bases, leaving 10 bases between the germline ends. There are 13 residues in the CDR3. The germline gives CDR1 MNHNS, CDR2 SASEGT. CDR3 in DNA: TGTGCCAGCAGTGAAACCGGGGCTGATGGCTACACCTTC. Translated: CASSETGADGYTF.

The V and J genes are TRBV28 and TRBJ2-7; no clear D gene. Germline V gene lookup returns CDR1 MDHEN and CDR2 SYDVKM. V lost 2 bases, J lost 6 bases, and 8 bases lay in between. The CDR3 covers 12 residues. CDR3 nucleotides: TGTGCCAGCAGTTTAGTGCTCGGCGAGCAGTACTTC. This sequence encodes CASSLVLGEQYF.

This clone was picked up one time. The gene calls are TRBV5-1 and TRBJ1-1; D might be TRBD1 (5 bases). The V end lost 0 bases, the J end lost 5 bases, and 11 bases lay between the germline ends. Per the germline V gene, CDR1 is SGHRS and CDR2 is YFSETQ. The CDR3 consists of 14 residues. CDR3 DNA: TGCGCCAGCAGCTTGGGGGCGGGGGTGACTGAAGCTTTCTTT. Residues: CASSLGAGVTEAFF.

This chain connects TRBV6-1 to TRBJ1-5; D uncertain. Germline V gene lookup returns CDR1 MNHNS and CDR2 SASEGT. This CDR3 contains 13 residues. Trimming removed 2 bases at V and 6 bases at J, with 8 bases between. The CDR3 DNA reads TGTGCCAGCAGTGAAAGTTTCAGTCAGCCCCAGCATTTT. Translated, it gives CASSESFSQPQHF.

The rearrangement links TRBV7-2 to TRBJ2-6, with unresolved D. Germline CDR1 reads SGHTA; CDR2 reads FQGNSA. Trimming cost V 0 bases and J 0 bases, with 6 bases left between them. The CDR3 contains 16 residues. In DNA, the CDR3 is TGTGCCAGCAGCTTAGCGGTTCACTCTGGGGCCAACGTCCTGACTTTC. It translates to CASSLAVHSGANVLTF.

The chain combines TRBV19 with TRBJ2-4; 8 bases match TRBD1. The CDR3 covers 18 residues. V shed 5 bases and J 3 bases; nucleotides not matched to a gene: 15. The germline V gene encodes CDR1 LNHDA and CDR2 SQIVND (reference sequence). CDR3 DNA: TGTGCCAGTAGTCTCATTGGACAGGGAGGATTGGTCAAAAACATTCAGTACTTC. Residues: CASSLIGQGGLVKNIQYF.

The V call is TRBV5-1, the J call TRBJ2-1; 7 bases are a match to TRBD2. The V gene end was trimmed by 4 bases and the J gene end by 5 bases; junction bases not matched to a gene: 6. This CDR3 region has 14 residues. Germline V gene lookup returns CDR1 SGHRS and CDR2 YFSETQ. CDR3 sequence (DNA): TGCGCCAGCAGCCGGGACTACTCTAACAATGAGCAGTTCTTC. Amino acids: CASSRDYSNNEQFF.

The chain carries TRBV7-2 and TRBJ2-1; the D gene could be TRBD1 or TRBD2 (6 bases each). The CDR3 loop spans 13 amino acids. Germline lookup yields CDR1 SGHTA and CDR2 FQGNSA. The V and J ends lost 1 base and 9 bases respectively, with 10 bases between them. This CDR3 reads CASSLVEGGEQFF. CDR3 sequence (DNA): TGTGCCAGCAGCTTAGTGGAGGGGGGTGAGCAGTTCTTC.

This chain connects TRBV2 to TRBJ2-5; possibly TRBD1 for D (6 bases). Trimming removed 6 bases from V and 5 bases from J, with 13 bases in between. The germline V gene encodes CDR1 SNHLY and CDR2 FYNNEI. The CDR3 is made up of 13 amino acids. The DNA of the CDR3 is TGTGCCAGCAGGGGAACTAGGGGGGAGACCCAGTACTTC. Translating it yields CASRGTRGETQYF.

The V call is TRBV13, the J call TRBJ1-1; 7 bases map to TRBD1. V dropped 4 bases and J dropped 7; count of bases not matched to a gene: 9. The V gene's germline CDR1 is PRHDT and CDR2 FYEKMQ (reference sequence). The CDR3 consists of 14 residues. The CDR3 DNA reads as TGTGCCAGCAGCTGGGACAGCAGGGGCGGTGAAGCTTTCTTT. Translated, it gives CASSWDSRGGEAFF.

The CDR3 DNA sequence: TGTGCCAGCAGCCAAGATCGCGGGTCTGGAAACACCATATATTTT. Protein sequence: CASSQDRGSGNTIYF. V usage is TRBV4-2 and J usage is TRBJ1-3; no definite D call. CDR1 LGHNA and CDR2 YNFKEQ come from the germline V gene. The CDR3 sequence is 15 residues long. Trimming took 0 bases from V and 1 from J, leaving 7 bases between them.